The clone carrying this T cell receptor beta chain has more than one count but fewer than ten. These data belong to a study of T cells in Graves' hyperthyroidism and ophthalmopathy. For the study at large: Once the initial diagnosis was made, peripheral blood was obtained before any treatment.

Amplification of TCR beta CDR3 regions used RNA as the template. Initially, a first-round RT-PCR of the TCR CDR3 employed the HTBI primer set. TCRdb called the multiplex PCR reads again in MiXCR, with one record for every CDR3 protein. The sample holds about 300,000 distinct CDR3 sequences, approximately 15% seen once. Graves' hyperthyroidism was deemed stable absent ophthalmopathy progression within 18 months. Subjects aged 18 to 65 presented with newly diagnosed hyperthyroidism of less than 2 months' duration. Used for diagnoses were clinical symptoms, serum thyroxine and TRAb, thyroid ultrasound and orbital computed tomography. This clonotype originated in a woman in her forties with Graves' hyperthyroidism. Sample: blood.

The DNA for the CDR3 is TGTGCCAGCAGCCCAGCCCCGGGGCGGTATTCACCCCTCCACTTT. Translating gives CASSPAPGRYSPLHF. The V gene is TRBV7-2, the J gene TRBJ1-6, with D maybe TRBD1 (5 bases). The CDR3 is 15 amino acids. CDR1 and CDR2 from the germline V gene are SGHTA and FQGNSA. Trimming took off 5 bases at V and 8 bases at J, with 16 bases between the two ends.